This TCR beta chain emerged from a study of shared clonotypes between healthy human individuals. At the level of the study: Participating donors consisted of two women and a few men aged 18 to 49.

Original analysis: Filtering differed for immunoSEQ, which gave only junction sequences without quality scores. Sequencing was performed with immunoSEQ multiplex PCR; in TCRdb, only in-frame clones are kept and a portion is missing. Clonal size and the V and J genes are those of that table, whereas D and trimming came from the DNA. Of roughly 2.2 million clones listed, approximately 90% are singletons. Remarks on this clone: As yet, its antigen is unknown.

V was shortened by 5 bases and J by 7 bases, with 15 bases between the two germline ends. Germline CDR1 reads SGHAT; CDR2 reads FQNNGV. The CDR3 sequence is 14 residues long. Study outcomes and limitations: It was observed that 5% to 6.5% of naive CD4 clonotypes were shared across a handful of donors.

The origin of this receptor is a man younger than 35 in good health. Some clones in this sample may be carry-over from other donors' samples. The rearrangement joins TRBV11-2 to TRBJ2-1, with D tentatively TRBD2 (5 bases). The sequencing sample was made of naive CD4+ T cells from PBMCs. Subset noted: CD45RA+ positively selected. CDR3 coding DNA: TGTGCCAGCAGCGTCCGTGAGGGCCAAAATGAGCAGTTCTTC. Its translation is CASSVREGQNEQFF.